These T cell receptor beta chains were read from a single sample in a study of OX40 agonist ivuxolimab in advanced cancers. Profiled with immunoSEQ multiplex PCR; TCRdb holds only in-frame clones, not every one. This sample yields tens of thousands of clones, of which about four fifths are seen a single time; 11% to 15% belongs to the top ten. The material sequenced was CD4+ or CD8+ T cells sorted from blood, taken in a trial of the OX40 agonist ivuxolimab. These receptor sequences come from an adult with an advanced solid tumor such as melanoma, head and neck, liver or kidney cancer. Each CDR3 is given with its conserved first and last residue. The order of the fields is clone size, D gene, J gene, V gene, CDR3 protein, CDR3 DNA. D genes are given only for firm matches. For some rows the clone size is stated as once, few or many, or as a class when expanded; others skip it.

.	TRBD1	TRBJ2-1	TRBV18	CASLDPGQIYNEQFF	TGTGCCAGCCTAGACCCGGGACAGATTTACAATGAGCAGTTCTTC
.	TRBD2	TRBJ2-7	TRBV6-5	CASSYSWGGSDEQYF	TGTGCCAGCAGTTACTCGTGGGGGGGGTCCGACGAGCAGTACTTC
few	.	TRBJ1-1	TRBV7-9	CASSLIGSEAFF	TGTGCCAGCAGCTTAATTGGCAGTGAAGCTTTCTTT
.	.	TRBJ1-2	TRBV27	CASPSSDRVGYTF	TGTGCCAGCCCCTCTTCTGACAGAGTTGGCTACACCTTC
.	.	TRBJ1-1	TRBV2	CASSEARHTNTEAFF	TGTGCCAGCAGTGAAGCGCGACACACGAACACTGAAGCTTTCTTT
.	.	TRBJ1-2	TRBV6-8	CASSYGRLGGGYTF	TGTGCCAGCAGTTACGGCAGGCTGGGGGGTGGCTACACCTTC
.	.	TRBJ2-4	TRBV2	CAVSIGNSVYF	TGTGCCGTCAGCATTGGGAACTCCGTGTACTTC
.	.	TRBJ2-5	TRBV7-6	CASSPEMDIQETQYF	TGTGCCAGCAGCCCTGAGATGGACATACAAGAGACCCAGTACTTC
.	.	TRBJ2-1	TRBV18	CASSYGGRGSNEQFF	TGTGCCAGCTCCTACGGGGGGCGAGGGTCCAATGAGCAGTTCTTC
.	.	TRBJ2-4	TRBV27	CASSKNRVAKNIQYF	TGTGCCAGCAGTAAAAACAGGGTAGCCAAAAACATTCAGTACTTC
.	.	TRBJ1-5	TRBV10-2	CASSPSDSNQPQHF	TGCGCCAGCAGTCCGTCGGACAGTAATCAGCCCCAGCATTTT
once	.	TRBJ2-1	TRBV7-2	CASSLGTTEQFF	TGTGCCAGCAGCTTAGGGACTACCGAGCAGTTCTTC
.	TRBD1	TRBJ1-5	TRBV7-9	CASSYSRTGVNQPQHF	TGTGCCAGCAGTTATTCCCGGACAGGGGTCAATCAGCCCCAGCATTTT
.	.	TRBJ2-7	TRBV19	CASSILQGSYEQYF	TGTGCCAGTAGTATTTTACAGGGATCCTACGAGCAGTACTTC
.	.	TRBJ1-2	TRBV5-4	CASSLARDYGYTF	TGTGCCAGCAGCTTGGCCCGGGACTATGGCTACACCTTC
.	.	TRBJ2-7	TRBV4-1	CASSQLESYEQYF	TGCGCCAGCAGCCAACTAGAGAGCTACGAGCAGTACTTC